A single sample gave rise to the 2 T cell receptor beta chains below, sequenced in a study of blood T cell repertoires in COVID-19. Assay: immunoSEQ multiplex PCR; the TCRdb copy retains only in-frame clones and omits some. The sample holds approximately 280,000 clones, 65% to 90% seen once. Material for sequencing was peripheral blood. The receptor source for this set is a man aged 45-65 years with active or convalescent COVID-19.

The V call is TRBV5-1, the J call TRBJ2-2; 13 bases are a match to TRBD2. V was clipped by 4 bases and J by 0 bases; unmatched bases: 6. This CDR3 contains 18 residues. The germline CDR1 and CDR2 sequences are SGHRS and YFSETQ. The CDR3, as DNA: TGCGCCAGCAGCCCCCGACTAGCGGGGGGCGCGAACACCGGGGAGCTGTTTTTT. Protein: CASSPRLAGGANTGELFF.

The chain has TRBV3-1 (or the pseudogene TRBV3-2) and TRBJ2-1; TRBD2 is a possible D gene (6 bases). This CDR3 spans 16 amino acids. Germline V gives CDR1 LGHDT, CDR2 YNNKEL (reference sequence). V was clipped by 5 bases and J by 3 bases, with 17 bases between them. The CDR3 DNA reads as TGTGCCAGCAGCTGGGTCGGGAGCTATCGCTACAATGAGCAGTTCTTC. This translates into CASSWVGSYRYNEQFF.